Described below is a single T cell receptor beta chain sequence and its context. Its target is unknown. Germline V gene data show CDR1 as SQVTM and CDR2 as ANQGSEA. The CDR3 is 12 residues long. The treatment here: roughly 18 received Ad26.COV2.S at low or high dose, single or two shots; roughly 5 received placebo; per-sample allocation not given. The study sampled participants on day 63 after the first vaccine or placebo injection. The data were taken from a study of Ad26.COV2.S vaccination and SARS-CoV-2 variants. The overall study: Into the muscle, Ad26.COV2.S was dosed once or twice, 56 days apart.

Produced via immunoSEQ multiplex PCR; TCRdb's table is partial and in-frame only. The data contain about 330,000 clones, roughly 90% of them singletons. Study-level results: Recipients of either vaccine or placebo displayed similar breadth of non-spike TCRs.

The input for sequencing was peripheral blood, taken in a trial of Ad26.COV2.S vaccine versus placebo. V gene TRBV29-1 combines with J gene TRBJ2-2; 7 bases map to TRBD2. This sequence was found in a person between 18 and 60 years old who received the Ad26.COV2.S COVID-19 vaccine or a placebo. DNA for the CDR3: TGCAGTGGAGAGCGGGGTACCGGGGAGCTGTTTTTT. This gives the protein CSGERGTGELFF.